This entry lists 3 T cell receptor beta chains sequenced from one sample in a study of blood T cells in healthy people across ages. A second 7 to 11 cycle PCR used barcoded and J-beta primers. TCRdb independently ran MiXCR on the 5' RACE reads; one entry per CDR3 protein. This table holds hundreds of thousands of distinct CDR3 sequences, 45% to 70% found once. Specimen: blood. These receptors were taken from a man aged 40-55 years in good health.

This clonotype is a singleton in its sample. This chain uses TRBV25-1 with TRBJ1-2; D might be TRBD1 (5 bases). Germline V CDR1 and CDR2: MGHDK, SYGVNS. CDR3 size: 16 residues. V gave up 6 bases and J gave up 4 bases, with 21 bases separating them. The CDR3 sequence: CASRGGGDGRSYGYTF. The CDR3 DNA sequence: TGTGCCAGCAGGGGGGGGGGAGACGGGAGATCCTATGGCTACACCTTC.

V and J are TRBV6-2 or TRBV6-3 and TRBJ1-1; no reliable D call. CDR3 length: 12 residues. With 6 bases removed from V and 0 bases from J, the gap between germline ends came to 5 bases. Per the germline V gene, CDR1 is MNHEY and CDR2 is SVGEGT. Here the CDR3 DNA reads TGTGCCAGCAGGCAAATGAACACTGAAGCTTTCTTT. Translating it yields CASRQMNTEAFF.

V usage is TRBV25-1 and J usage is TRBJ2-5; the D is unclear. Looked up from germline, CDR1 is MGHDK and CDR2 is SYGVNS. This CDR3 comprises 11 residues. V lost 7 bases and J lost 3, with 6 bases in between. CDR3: CASNIKETQYF. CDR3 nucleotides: TGTGCCAGCAATATAAAAGAGACCCAGTACTTC.